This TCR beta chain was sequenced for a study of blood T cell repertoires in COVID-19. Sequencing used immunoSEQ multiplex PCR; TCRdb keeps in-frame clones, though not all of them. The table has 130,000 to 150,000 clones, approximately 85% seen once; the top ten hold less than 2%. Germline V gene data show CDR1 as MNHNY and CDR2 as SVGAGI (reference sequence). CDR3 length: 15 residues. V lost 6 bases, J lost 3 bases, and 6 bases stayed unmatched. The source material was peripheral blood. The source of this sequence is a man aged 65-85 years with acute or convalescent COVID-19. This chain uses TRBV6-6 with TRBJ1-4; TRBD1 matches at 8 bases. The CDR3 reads CASSDRGRANEKLFF. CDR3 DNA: TGTGCCAGCAGCGACAGGGGACGCGCTAATGAAAAACTGTTTTTT.